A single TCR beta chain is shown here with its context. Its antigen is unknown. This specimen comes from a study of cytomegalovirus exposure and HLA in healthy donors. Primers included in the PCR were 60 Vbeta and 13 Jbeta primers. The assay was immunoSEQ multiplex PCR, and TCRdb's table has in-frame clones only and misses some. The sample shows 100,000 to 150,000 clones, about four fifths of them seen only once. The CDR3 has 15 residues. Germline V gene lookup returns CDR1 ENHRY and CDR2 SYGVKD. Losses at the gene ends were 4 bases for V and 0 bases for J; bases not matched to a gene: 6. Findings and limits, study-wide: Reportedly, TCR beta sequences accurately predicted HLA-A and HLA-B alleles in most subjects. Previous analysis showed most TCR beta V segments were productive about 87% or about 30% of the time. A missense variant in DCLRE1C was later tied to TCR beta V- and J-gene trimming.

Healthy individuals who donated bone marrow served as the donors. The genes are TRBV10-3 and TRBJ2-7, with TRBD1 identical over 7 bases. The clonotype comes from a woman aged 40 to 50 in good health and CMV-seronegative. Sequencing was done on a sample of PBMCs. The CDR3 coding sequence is TGTGCCATCAGTGCTGACAGGGCTAGCTCCTACGAGCAGTACTTC. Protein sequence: CAISADRASSYEQYF.